These 20 T cell receptor beta chains were sequenced from one sample in a study of shared clonotypes between healthy human individuals. Clones were read by immunoSEQ multiplex PCR, and TCRdb kept only the in-frame ones, dropping some. Of about 1.5 million clones listed, 95% to 99% are singletons. The sequenced sample consisted of naive CD4+ T cells sorted from blood. Specified subset: CD45RA+ positively selected. These receptors were collected from a man aged 30 to 39 in good health.

The genes are TRBV19 and TRBJ2-2; maybe TRBD2 (6 bases). V lost 6 bases and J 0 bases, leaving 14 bases between the germline ends. The CDR3 totals 16 residues. Germline V lookup: CDR1 LNHDA, CDR2 SQIVND (reference sequence). The CDR3: CASSLWLASNTGELFF. The CDR3 DNA follows: TGTGCCAGTAGCCTTTGGCTAGCGTCGAACACCGGGGAGCTGTTTTTT.

The genes are TRBV4-1 and TRBJ1-5, with a weak D call TRBD1 (6 bases). With 4 bases removed from V and 9 bases from J, the gap between germline ends came to 10 bases. CDR3 size: 12 residues. From germline, CDR1 is MGHRA and CDR2 YSYEKL. The CDR3 here is CASSREQGPQHF. In DNA, the CDR3 is TGCGCCAGCAGCCGAGAACAGGGGCCCCAGCATTTT.

In DNA, the CDR3 is TGTGCCAGCTCACCCATTACCTTACTAGCGGGAGGCACCGGGGAGCTGTTTTTT. Protein sequence: CASSPITLLAGGTGELFF. The chain carries TRBV18 and TRBJ2-2; 12 bases line up with TRBD2. The length of the CDR3 is 18 residues. Germline trimming cut 3 bases from V and 4 bases from J; bases unmatched to any gene: 9. Germline lookup yields CDR1 KGHSH and CDR2 LQKENI.

The chain recombines TRBV4-1 with TRBJ2-7, with 12 bases lining up with TRBD2. The germline V gene encodes CDR1 MGHRA and CDR2 YSYEKL. CDR3 length: 17 residues. V shed 7 bases, J shed 2 bases, and the junction held 12 bases outside the gene matches. Here the CDR3 DNA reads TGCGCCAGCACCAAAGCGACTAGCGGGAGAAGTGCCTACGAGCAGTACTTC. Its translation is CASTKATSGRSAYEQYF.

The chain links TRBV7-9 to TRBJ2-5, with 8 bases identical to TRBD1. This CDR3 region has 14 residues. The trim removed 4 bases at V and 5 bases at J, leaving 6 bases unmatched. The V gene's germline CDR1 is SEHNR and CDR2 FQNEAQ (reference sequence). CDR3 region: CASSSDRGPETQYF. The CDR3 DNA reads TGTGCCAGCAGCTCCGACAGGGGTCCGGAGACCCAGTACTTC.

This clone was observed a handful of times. The chain recombines TRBV18 with TRBJ2-7, with TRBD2 matching over 8 bases. V shed 3 bases and J 3 bases; nucleotides not matched to a gene: 4. CDR3 length: 14 amino acids. The germline V gene has CDR1 KGHSH and CDR2 LQKENI. DNA of the CDR3: TGTGCCAGCTCACCTAGCGGGAAGCTCTACGAGCAGTACTTC. This translates into CASSPSGKLYEQYF.

The V and J genes are TRBV6-1 and TRBJ2-1; 8 bases align to TRBD2. Losses at the gene ends were 5 bases for V and 9 bases for J; bases not matched to a gene: 12. This CDR3 region has 15 residues. From germline, CDR1 is MNHNS and CDR2 SASEGT. CDR3 nucleotide sequence: TGTGCCAGCAGTCGATCGACGGGAGGGCCTAGTGAGCAGTTCTTC. As protein: CASSRSTGGPSEQFF.

The V call is TRBV5-1, the J call TRBJ2-7; D is possibly TRBD2 (5 bases). Germline CDR1 SGHRS, CDR2 YFSETQ. This CDR3 comprises 15 residues. V was cut by 6 bases and J by 0 bases, with 16 bases left in between. CDR3 sequence reads: CASTWGPGNSYEQYF. CDR3 sequence (DNA): TGCGCCAGCACCTGGGGTCCCGGGAACTCCTACGAGCAGTACTTC.

The chain joins TRBV19 to TRBJ1-2; possibly TRBD1 for D (6 bases). Trimming cost V 10 bases and J 4 bases, with 16 bases left between them. The CDR3 is 13 amino acids. Per germline, CDR1 LNHDA and CDR2 SQIVND (reference sequence). CDR3 nucleotides: TGTGCCACCAGTCACAGGGAGGTCTATGGCTACACCTTC. This codes for CATSHREVYGYTF.

This rearrangement joins TRBV5-1 to TRBJ2-1; D call uncertain. This CDR3 spans 16 amino acids. Deletions cut 5 bases from V and 4 bases from J, with 19 bases between. Germline CDR1 SGHRS, CDR2 YFSETQ. In DNA, the CDR3 is TGCGCCAGCAGTCTGGTCACGGTCCGTATTTACAATGAGCAGTTCTTC. This encodes CASSLVTVRIYNEQFF. The entire variable domain, with the rest obtained from reference TRBV5-1 and TRBJ2-1, is as follows: KAGVTQTPRYLIKTRGQQVTLSCSPISGHRSVSWYQQTPGQGLQFLFEYFSETQRNKGNFPGRFSGRQFSNSRSEMNVSTLELGDSALYLCASSLVTVRIYNEQFFGPGTRLTVL.

The chain's CDR3 is CASSRRQIGQPQHF. Written as DNA, the CDR3 is TGTGCCAGCAGTAGACGCCAAATCGGGCAGCCCCAGCATTTT. The chain links TRBV2 to TRBJ1-5; D is unclear. Trimming stripped 5 bases from V and 7 bases from J, with 15 bases between. CDR1 and CDR2 (germline): SNHLY, FYNNEI. This CDR3 is built from 14 residues.

This clone has a single count. The chain uses TRBV11-2 and TRBJ2-7; weak D call: TRBD2 (6 bases). Trimming shortened V by 6 bases and J by 7 bases, and 22 bases separated the two germline ends. The V gene's germline CDR1 is SGHAT and CDR2 FQNNGV. There are 15 residues in the CDR3. The chain's CDR3 is CASRLQPSGAGEQYF. The CDR3 DNA is TGTGCCAGCAGGTTGCAACCGTCGGGAGCTGGGGAGCAGTACTTC.

This chain links TRBV30 with TRBJ2-5; D call uncertain. Trimming pared 0 bases from V and 5 bases from J, leaving 10 bases between. The CDR3 is 13 amino acids. Germline CDR1 and CDR2: GTSNPN and SVGIG (reference sequence). The DNA of the CDR3 is TGTGCCTGGAGTGTGCAAGGGTGGGAGACCCAGTACTTC. Translation: CAWSVQGWETQYF.

The chain joins TRBV6-1 to TRBJ2-7; weak D call: TRBD1 (5 bases). The length of the CDR3 is 17 residues. With 0 bases removed from V and 2 bases from J, the gap between germline ends came to 17 bases. Germline CDR1 is MNHNS and CDR2 is SASEGT. The chain's CDR3 is CASSEAPQGIFPYEQYF. Here the CDR3 DNA reads TGTGCCAGCAGTGAAGCCCCCCAGGGTATTTTCCCCTACGAGCAGTACTTC.

The table lists this clone with a count of one. As DNA, the CDR3 is TGCGCCAGCAGCTTGGCGGTAGCGGGAGCATTCTCCTACGAGCAGTACTTC. Translated, it gives CASSLAVAGAFSYEQYF. This chain connects TRBV5-1 to TRBJ2-7; 9 positions agree with TRBD2. Germline CDR1 reads SGHRS; CDR2 reads YFSETQ. Trimming took 0 bases from V and 0 from J; bases not matched to a gene: 7. There are 17 residues in the CDR3.

This chain's CDR3 is CASSVAPGGPQHF. CDR3 nucleotides: TGTGCCAGCAGCGTAGCTCCGGGGGGCCCCCAGCATTTT. The rearrangement joins TRBV9 to TRBJ1-5; TRBD1 might be the D (6 bases). CDR3 size: 13 residues. Between the trimmed V and J ends, which lost 0 bases and 10 bases, there was a span of 11 bases. Looked up from germline, CDR1 is SGDLS and CDR2 is YYNGEE.

The V call is TRBV6-1, the J call TRBJ1-2; possibly TRBD1 for D (5 bases). Germline assignment: CDR1 MNHNS and CDR2 SASEGT. This CDR3 comprises 12 residues. Trimming shortened V by 2 bases and J by 8 bases, and 9 bases separated the two germline ends. CDR3 DNA: TGTGCCAGCAGTGAATTAGGGGACGGCTACACCTTC. Protein product: CASSELGDGYTF.

This chain uses TRBV7-2 with TRBJ2-1; D possibly corresponds to TRBD2 (6 bases). This CDR3 contains 16 residues. Germline-derived CDR1 and CDR2 are SGHTA and FQGNSA. V gave up 5 bases and J gave up 4 bases, with 18 bases separating them. CDR3 DNA sequence: TGTGCCAGCAGCCCCCGACCGGGACTTCCTTACAATGAGCAGTTCTTC. Its protein product is CASSPRPGLPYNEQFF.

The chain uses TRBV19 and TRBJ1-5; D gene ambiguous. Trimming removed 3 bases at V and 4 bases at J, with 7 bases between. The germline V gene has CDR1 LNHDA and CDR2 SQIVND (reference sequence). This CDR3 contains 13 residues. The CDR3 spells CASSMVRNQPQHF. The DNA of the CDR3 is TGTGCCAGTAGTATGGTAAGGAATCAGCCCCAGCATTTT.

The chain links TRBV18 to TRBJ2-7, with a weak D call TRBD1 (6 bases). The V end was cut by 0 bases, the J end by 2 bases, with 11 bases between. The CDR3 is 15 amino acids. Looked up from germline, CDR1 is KGHSH and CDR2 is LQKENI. The CDR3 region is CASSPPASGAYEQYF. For the CDR3, the DNA is TGTGCCAGCTCACCACCGGCCTCAGGGGCCTACGAGCAGTACTTC.